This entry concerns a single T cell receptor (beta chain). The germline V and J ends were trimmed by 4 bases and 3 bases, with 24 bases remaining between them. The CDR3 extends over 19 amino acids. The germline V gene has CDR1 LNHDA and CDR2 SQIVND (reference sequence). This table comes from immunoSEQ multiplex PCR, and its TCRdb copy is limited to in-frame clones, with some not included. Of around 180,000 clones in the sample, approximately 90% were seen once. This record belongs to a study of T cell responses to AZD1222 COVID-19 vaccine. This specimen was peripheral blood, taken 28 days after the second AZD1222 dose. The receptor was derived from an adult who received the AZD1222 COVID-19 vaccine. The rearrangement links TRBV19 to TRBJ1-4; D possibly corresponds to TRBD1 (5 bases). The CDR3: CASSSLRTPSPTANEKLFF. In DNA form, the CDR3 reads TGTGCCAGTAGTAGTCTGCGGACACCTTCTCCGACAGCTAATGAAAAACTGTTTTTT.